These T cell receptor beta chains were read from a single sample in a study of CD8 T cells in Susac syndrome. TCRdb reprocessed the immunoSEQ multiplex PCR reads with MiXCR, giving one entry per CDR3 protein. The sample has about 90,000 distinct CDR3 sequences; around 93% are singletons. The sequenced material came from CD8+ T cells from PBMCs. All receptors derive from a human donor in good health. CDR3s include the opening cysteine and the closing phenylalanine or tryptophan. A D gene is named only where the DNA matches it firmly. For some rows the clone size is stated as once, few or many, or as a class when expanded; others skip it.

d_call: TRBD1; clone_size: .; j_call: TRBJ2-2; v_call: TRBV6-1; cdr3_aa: CASNPEYNRGTGELFF; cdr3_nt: TGTGCCAGCAACCCCGAATATAACAGGGGCACCGGGGAGCTGTTTTTT
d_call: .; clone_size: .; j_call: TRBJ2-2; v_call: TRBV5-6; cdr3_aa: CASSLSSGELFF; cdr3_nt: TGTGCCAGCAGCTTGTCTTCCGGGGAGCTGTTTTTT
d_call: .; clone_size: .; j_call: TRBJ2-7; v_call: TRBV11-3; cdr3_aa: CASSRAGSNEQYF; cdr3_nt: TGTGCCAGCAGCAGGGCGGGGTCCAACGAGCAGTACTTC
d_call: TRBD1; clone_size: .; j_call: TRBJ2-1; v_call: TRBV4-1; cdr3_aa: CASSYRQGGYNEQFF; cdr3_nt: TGCGCCAGCAGTTACAGACAGGGTGGCTACAATGAGCAGTTCTTC
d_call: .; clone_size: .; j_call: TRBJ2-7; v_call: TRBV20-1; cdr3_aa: CSASTWAYEQYF; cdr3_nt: TGCAGTGCTAGTACGTGGGCCTACGAGCAGTACTTC
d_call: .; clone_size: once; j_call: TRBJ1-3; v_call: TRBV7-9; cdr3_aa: CASSLDRSSGNTIYF; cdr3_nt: TGTGCCAGCAGCTTAGACAGGAGCTCTGGAAACACCATATATTTT
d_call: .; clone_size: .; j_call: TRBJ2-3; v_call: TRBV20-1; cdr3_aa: CSAATDRLMASTDTQYF; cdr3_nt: TGCAGTGCTGCAACCGACAGGTTAATGGCTAGCACAGATACGCAGTATTTT
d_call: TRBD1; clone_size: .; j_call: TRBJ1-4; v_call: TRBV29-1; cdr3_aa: CSVIAGTENEKLFF; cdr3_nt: TGCAGCGTTATTGCCGGGACAGAGAATGAAAAACTGTTTTTT
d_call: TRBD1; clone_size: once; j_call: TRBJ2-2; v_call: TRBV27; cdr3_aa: CASSFLDREGTGELFF; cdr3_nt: TGTGCCAGCAGTTTCTTAGACAGGGAAGGAACCGGGGAGCTGTTTTTT
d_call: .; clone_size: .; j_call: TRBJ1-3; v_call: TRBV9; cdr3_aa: CASSVGGTRGNTIYF; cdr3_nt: TGTGCCAGCAGCGTAGGCGGGACAAGAGGAAACACCATATATTTT
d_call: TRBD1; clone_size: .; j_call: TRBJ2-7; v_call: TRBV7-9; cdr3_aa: CASSSDRGIYEQYF; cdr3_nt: TGTGCCAGCAGCTCGGACAGGGGAATCTACGAGCAGTACTTC
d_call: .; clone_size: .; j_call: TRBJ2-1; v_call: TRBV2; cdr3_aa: CARTKLDNEQFF; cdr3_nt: TGTGCCAGGACCAAATTGGACAATGAGCAGTTCTTC
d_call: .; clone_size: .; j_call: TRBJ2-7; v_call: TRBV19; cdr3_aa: CASSPHIGGPYEQYF; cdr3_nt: TGTGCCAGTAGTCCGCACATCGGAGGGCCCTACGAGCAGTACTTC
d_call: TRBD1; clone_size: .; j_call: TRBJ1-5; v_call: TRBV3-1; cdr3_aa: CASSQENRGQPQHF; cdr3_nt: TGTGCCAGCAGCCAAGAAAACAGGGGCCAGCCCCAGCATTTT
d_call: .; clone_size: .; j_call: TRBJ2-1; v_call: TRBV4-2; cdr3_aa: CASSQETSYGRSAFF; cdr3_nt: TGTGCCAGCAGCCAGGAGACTAGTTACGGACGGAGCGCGTTCTTC
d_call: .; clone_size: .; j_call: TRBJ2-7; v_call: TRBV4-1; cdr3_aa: CASSQGENRPYEQYF; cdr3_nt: TGCGCCAGCAGCCAAGGGGAGAACCGCCCCTACGAGCAGTACTTC
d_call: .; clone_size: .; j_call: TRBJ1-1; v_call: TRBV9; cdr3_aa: CASSVDGSSTEAFF; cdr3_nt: TGTGCCAGCAGCGTAGATGGATCTAGCACTGAAGCTTTCTTT
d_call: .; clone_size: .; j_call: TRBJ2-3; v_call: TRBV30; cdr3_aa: CAWSVIVADTQYF; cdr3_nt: TGTGCCTGGAGTGTAATAGTCGCAGATACGCAGTATTTT
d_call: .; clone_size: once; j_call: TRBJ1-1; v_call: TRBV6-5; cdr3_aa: CASSYAEGYTEAFF; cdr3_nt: TGTGCCAGCAGTTATGCGGAAGGATACACTGAAGCTTTCTTT
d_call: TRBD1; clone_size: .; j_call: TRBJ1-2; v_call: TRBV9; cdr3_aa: CASSAEGTAIYGYTF; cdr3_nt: TGTGCCAGCAGCGCAGAGGGGACAGCCATCTATGGCTACACCTTC
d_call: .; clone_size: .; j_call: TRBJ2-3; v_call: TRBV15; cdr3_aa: CATSRDWVVTDTQYF; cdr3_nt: TGTGCCACCAGCAGAGATTGGGTAGTCACAGATACGCAGTATTTT
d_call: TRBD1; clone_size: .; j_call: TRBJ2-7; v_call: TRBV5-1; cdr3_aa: CASSRGTGGFIEQYF; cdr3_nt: TGCGCCAGCAGCCGGGGGACAGGGGGCTTCATCGAGCAGTACTTC
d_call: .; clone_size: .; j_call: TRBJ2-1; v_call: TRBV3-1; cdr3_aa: CASRATGDNEQFF; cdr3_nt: TGTGCCAGCAGAGCGACAGGTGACAATGAGCAGTTCTTC
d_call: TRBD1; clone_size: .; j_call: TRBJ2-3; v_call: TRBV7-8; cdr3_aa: CASSLVTGGADTQYF; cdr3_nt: TGTGCCAGCAGCTTAGTTACAGGGGGCGCAGATACGCAGTATTTT
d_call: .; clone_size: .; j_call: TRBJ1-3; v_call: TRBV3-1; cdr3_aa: CASSQAGASSGNTIYF; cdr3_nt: TGTGCCAGCAGCCAAGCGGGGGCTTCCTCTGGAAACACCATATATTTT